The T cell receptor (beta chain) under discussion was sequenced for a study of T cells in Graves' hyperthyroidism and ophthalmopathy. Germline CDR1 and CDR2: SEHNR and FQNEAQ (reference sequence). The V gene lost 4 bases and the J gene lost 0 bases, with 8 bases spanning the gap. The CDR3 spans 14 residues. This clonotype was counted at least ten times. Amplified TCR beta CDR3 regions derived from RNA transcripts. The primer set for the first-round RT-PCR of the TCR CDR3 was HTBI. TCRdb re-called the multiplex PCR reads with MiXCR, one entry per CDR3 protein. The table shows around 420,000 distinct CDR3 sequences, with roughly 14% occurring only once.

This chain uses TRBV7-9 with TRBJ2-3; D gene uncertain. Input material: blood. The origin of this receptor is a woman aged 18-29 years with Graves' hyperthyroidism. The chain's CDR3 is CASSSSVSTDTQYF. In DNA, the CDR3 is TGTGCCAGCAGCTCCTCGGTCAGCACAGATACGCAGTATTTT.